This T cell receptor beta chain is from a study of OX40 agonist ivuxolimab in advanced cancers. In the study overall: Prior therapy, whether anti-PD-1, anti-PD-L1 or anti-CTLA-4, was allowed, and approximately 40% had some. Whole-study findings and limits: Partial responders at 0.1-3.0 mg/kg showed near-lowest clonal expansion. On average, a greater number of expanded clones characterised CD8+ T cells relative to CD4+.

On this clone itself: Its antigen is not known.

Produced via immunoSEQ multiplex PCR; TCRdb's table is partial and in-frame only. The data hold 65,000 to 75,000 clones, with 80% to 90% observed a single time. CDR1 and CDR2 (germline): SGHTA, FQGTGA. The J segment lost 3 bases and the V segment lost 3 bases, leaving 4 bases of the junction unmatched. This CDR3 is built from 15 residues. The sequencing here drew on CD4+ or CD8+ T cells sorted from blood, taken in a trial of the OX40 agonist ivuxolimab. This chain links TRBV7-3 with TRBJ2-1; 8 nucleotides match TRBD2. The receptor's source is an adult with an advanced solid tumor such as melanoma, head and neck, liver or kidney cancer. CDR3 loop: CASSFSLAGYNEQFF. The DNA of the CDR3 is TGTGCCAGCAGCTTCTCTCTAGCGGGCTACAATGAGCAGTTCTTC.